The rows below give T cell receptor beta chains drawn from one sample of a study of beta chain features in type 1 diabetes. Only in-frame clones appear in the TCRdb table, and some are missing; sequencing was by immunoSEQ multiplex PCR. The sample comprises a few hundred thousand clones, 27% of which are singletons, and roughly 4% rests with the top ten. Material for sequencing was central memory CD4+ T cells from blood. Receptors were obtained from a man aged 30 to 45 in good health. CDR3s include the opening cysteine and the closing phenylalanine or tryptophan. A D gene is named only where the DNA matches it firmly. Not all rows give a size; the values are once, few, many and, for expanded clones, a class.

CASSLAREQFF,TGCGCCAGCAGCTTGGCCCGTGAGCAGTTCTTC,TRBJ2-1,few,TRBV5-1,NA
CASGRDLNASGSPNEQFF,TGCGCCAGCGGGCGGGACCTAAATGCTAGCGGGAGTCCCAATGAGCAGTTCTTC,TRBJ2-1,NA,TRBV23-1,TRBD2
CSAGRWGQQETQYF,TGCAGCGCGGGAAGGTGGGGACAGCAAGAGACCCAGTACTTC,TRBJ2-5,NA,TRBV29-1,TRBD1
CASSSDRGGQPQHF,TGTGCCAGCAGTTCAGACAGGGGCGGGCAGCCCCAGCATTTT,TRBJ1-5,few,TRBV6-5,TRBD1
CAISPRTAYGYTF,TGTGCCATCAGCCCCCGGACGGCCTATGGCTACACCTTC,TRBJ1-2,NA,TRBV10-3,NA
CASSLTSGFNEQFF,TGCGCCAGCAGCTTGACTAGCGGGTTCAATGAGCAGTTCTTC,TRBJ2-1,NA,TRBV5-1,TRBD2
CASSSTAGVSPLHF,TGTGCCAGCAGCTCCACAGCGGGGGTGTCACCCCTCCACTTT,TRBJ1-6,NA,TRBV7-9,NA
CASTLRGSSYEQYF,TGTGCCAGCACCTTAAGGGGGAGTTCCTACGAGCAGTACTTC,TRBJ2-7,few,TRBV2,NA
CASSISSGSGETQYF,TGTGCCAGTAGTATCAGTTCAGGTTCCGGGGAGACCCAGTACTTC,TRBJ2-5,NA,TRBV19,NA
CASRMNTEAFF,TGTGCCAGCAGAATGAACACTGAAGCTTTCTTT,TRBJ1-1,NA,TRBV6-1,NA
CASSAGLTGEQYF,TGTGCCAGCAGCGCGGGACTCACAGGGGAGCAGTACTTC,TRBJ2-7,few,TRBV9,NA
CATSKTGTGELFF,TGTGCCACCAGTAAGACAGGCACCGGGGAGCTGTTTTTT,TRBJ2-2,once,TRBV15,NA
CASSPDHTGELFF,TGTGCCAGCAGCCCGGACCACACCGGGGAGCTGTTTTTT,TRBJ2-2,few,TRBV7-7,NA
CASSVTTGGTYNEQFF,TGTGCCAGCAGCGTTACCACAGGGGGCACTTACAATGAGCAGTTCTTC,TRBJ2-1,once,TRBV9,TRBD1
CASSVAVAGGQETQYF,TGTGCCAGCAGTGTTGCCGTAGCGGGGGGTCAAGAGACCCAGTACTTC,TRBJ2-5,few,TRBV6-6,TRBD2
CASSPQETQYF,TGTGCCAGCAGTCCACAAGAGACCCAGTACTTC,TRBJ2-5,NA,TRBV6-6,NA
CASSPRSGSSTDTQYF,TGTGCCAGCAGCCCCCGGTCAGGGTCTAGCACAGATACGCAGTATTTT,TRBJ2-3,NA,TRBV7-9,NA
CASRQASSYEQYF,TGTGCCAGCAGGCAGGCGAGCTCCTACGAGCAGTACTTC,TRBJ2-7,NA,TRBV2,NA
CASSLGRAGGDEQFF,TGTGCCAGCAGCTTAGGGAGGGCAGGCGGGGATGAGCAGTTCTTC,TRBJ2-1,few,TRBV7-6,NA
CASSWTHGLAGGGYNEQFF,TGTGCCAGCAGCTGGACTCATGGACTAGCGGGAGGAGGCTACAATGAGCAGTTCTTC,TRBJ2-1,few,TRBV7-2,TRBD2
CASSLSPAQETQYF,TGTGCCAGCAGTTTATCCCCGGCCCAGGAGACCCAGTACTTC,TRBJ2-5,many,TRBV27,NA
CASSLGETGELFF,TGTGCCAGCAGCCTAGGGGAGACCGGGGAGCTGTTTTTT,TRBJ2-2,many,TRBV5-4,NA
CSVSRNYGYTF,TGCAGTGTGAGCAGAAACTATGGCTACACCTTC,TRBJ1-2,NA,TRBV20-1,NA
CASSQEPSGSPVETQYF,TGCGCCAGCAGCCAAGAGCCTAGCGGGAGTCCCGTGGAGACCCAGTACTTC,TRBJ2-5,NA,TRBV4-3,TRBD2
CATRGGGNGYNEQFF,TGTGCCACCCGGGGAGGGGGTAACGGATACAATGAGCAGTTCTTC,TRBJ2-1,NA,TRBV28,NA
CASSRGVGETQYF,TGTGCCAGCAGTCGGGGGGTGGGAGAGACCCAGTACTTC,TRBJ2-5,NA,TRBV7-7,TRBD2
CSVESGGYTF,TGCAGCGTTGAATCCGGAGGCTACACCTTC,TRBJ1-2,few,TRBV29-1,NA
CAWSGGQGLEQYF,TGTGCCTGGAGTGGGGGACAGGGTCTCGAGCAGTACTTC,TRBJ2-7,NA,TRBV30,TRBD1
CSPRQITDTQYF,TGCAGCCCCCGACAGATCACAGATACGCAGTATTTT,TRBJ2-3,NA,TRBV29-1,NA
CASSQEKRDNEQFF,TGTGCCAGCAGCCAAGAAAAGCGAGACAATGAGCAGTTCTTC,TRBJ2-1,many,TRBV4-2,NA
CASSLQPGSDTQYF,TGTGCCAGCAGCTTACAACCGGGCTCAGATACGCAGTATTTT,TRBJ2-3,few,TRBV7-2,NA
CSAGTGLAAYNEQFF,TGCAGCGCAGGAACGGGACTAGCGGCCTACAATGAGCAGTTCTTC,TRBJ2-1,few,TRBV29-1,TRBD2
CASSLARRNTDTQYF,TGTGCCAGCAGCTTAGCGCGTCGGAACACAGATACGCAGTATTTT,TRBJ2-3,NA,TRBV7-9,NA
CASKGPDGAKNIQYF,TGTGCCAGCAAGGGCCCCGACGGAGCCAAAAACATTCAGTACTTC,TRBJ2-4,medium-sized,TRBV2,NA
CASRLGLAAYNEQFF,TGTGCCAGCAGACTGGGACTAGCGGCCTACAATGAGCAGTTCTTC,TRBJ2-1,once,TRBV5-6,TRBD2
CASSTTGPEAFF,TGTGCCAGCTCAACGACAGGGCCTGAAGCTTTCTTT,TRBJ1-1,few,TRBV18,TRBD1
CASSGRAGDTQYF,TGTGCCAGCAGTGGGAGAGCAGGAGATACGCAGTATTTT,TRBJ2-3,few,TRBV2,NA
CASSLFPLTYIGSVTGELFF,TGTGCCAGCAGCTTGTTCCCGCTAACTTACATAGGAAGTGTCACCGGGGAGCTGTTTTTT,TRBJ2-2,few,TRBV5-4,NA
CASSRREGRPQYF,TGCGCCAGCAGTAGGCGGGAGGGCCGCCCGCAGTATTTT,TRBJ2-3,few,TRBV10-1,TRBD2
CASSQGPYLYEQHF,TGCGCCAGCAGCCAAGGCCCCTACCTTTACGAGCAGCACTTC,TRBJ2-7,few,TRBV4-3,NA
CASSLELTVRTQYF,TGTGCCAGCAGCTTAGAACTGACAGTGAGGACCCAGTACTTC,TRBJ2-5,NA,TRBV7-2,NA